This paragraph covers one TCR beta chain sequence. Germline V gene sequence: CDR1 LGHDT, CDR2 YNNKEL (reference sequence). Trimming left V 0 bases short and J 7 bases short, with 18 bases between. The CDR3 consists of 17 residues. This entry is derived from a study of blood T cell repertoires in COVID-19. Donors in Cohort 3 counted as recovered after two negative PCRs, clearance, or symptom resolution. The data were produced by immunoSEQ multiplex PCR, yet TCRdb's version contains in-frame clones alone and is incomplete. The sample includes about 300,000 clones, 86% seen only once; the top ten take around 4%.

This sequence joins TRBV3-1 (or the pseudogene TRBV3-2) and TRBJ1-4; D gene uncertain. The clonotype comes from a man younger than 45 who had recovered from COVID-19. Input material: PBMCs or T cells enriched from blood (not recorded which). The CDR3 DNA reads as TGTGCCAGCAGCCAAGACGGTTGGGAGGGCTTCGGTGAAAAACTGTTTTTT. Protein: CASSQDGWEGFGEKLFF.